This T cell receptor beta chain was recovered during a study of Ad26.COV2.S vaccination and SARS-CoV-2 variants. Study summary: Donor got 5x10^10 or 1x10^11 viral particles of Ad26.COV2.S. Whole-study findings and limits: Vaccinees displayed broader spike-specific TCR repertoires than placebo recipients. Researchers reported similar non-spike TCR breadth in vaccine and placebo recipients.

The treatment is: roughly 18 received Ad26.COV2.S at low or high dose, single or two shots; about five received placebo; per-sample allocation not given. Following the first vaccine or placebo injection, samples were taken on day 63. In the case of this clone: Its specificity is unknown.

This table comes from immunoSEQ multiplex PCR, and its TCRdb copy is limited to in-frame clones, with some not included. Here the sample spans about 440,000 clones, roughly 88% being singletons. The specimen comprised peripheral blood, sampled in a trial of Ad26.COV2.S vaccine versus placebo. This clonotype was obtained from a person aged 18-65 years who received the Ad26.COV2.S COVID-19 vaccine or a placebo.

This CDR3 is CASSLVGLGDEQFF. The CDR3 nucleotides read TGTGCCAGCAGCTTGGTGGGACTAGGTGATGAGCAGTTCTTC. The V and J genes are TRBV5-4 and TRBJ2-1, with 8 bases fitting TRBD2. V shed 0 bases, J shed 8 bases, and the junction held 4 bases outside the gene matches. Germline CDR1 and CDR2: SGHNT and YYREEE (reference sequence). This CDR3 contains 14 residues.